This is a list of T cell receptor beta chains from one sample in a study of blood T cell repertoires in COVID-19. Repertoires were generated with immunoSEQ multiplex PCR, while TCRdb's copy carries only in-frame clones and drops some. The data show over 400,000 clones, 85% to 90% seen once. The sequenced sample was peripheral blood. The receptor set was obtained from a woman between 50 and 59 years old with COVID-19, enrolled during active disease. The CDR3 runs from the conserved cysteine through the conserved F or W. A D gene is named only where the DNA matches it firmly. Some rows mark clone size as missing; the rest say once, few, many or name a class of expanded clone.

>.|TRBV10-3|TRBD1|TRBJ2-7
CAISGGRQGAAYEQYF
TGTGCCATCAGTGGGGGTCGACAGGGGGCTGCCTACGAGCAGTACTTC
>.|TRBV18|.|TRBJ1-6
CASSLRTSSYNSPLHF
TGTGCCAGCTCCCTCCGTACGAGCTCCTATAATTCACCCCTCCACTTT
>.|TRBV30|.|TRBJ2-7
CAWSPAPDNPYF
TGTGCCTGGAGTCCCGCCCCAGACAATCCCTACTTC
>.|TRBV28|.|TRBJ1-2
CASSYSTEGYTF
TGTGCCAGCAGTTACTCCACAGAAGGCTACACCTTC
>.|TRBV30|.|TRBJ1-3
CAWSVEGNPGNTIYF
TGTGCCTGGAGTGTGGAGGGAAACCCTGGAAACACCATATATTTT
>.|TRBV5-4|TRBD1|TRBJ1-4
CASSPTGGREKLFF
TGTGCCAGCAGCCCAACAGGGGGCAGGGAAAAACTGTTTTTT
>.|TRBV18|TRBD1|TRBJ1-6
CASSAPGQGESPLHF
TGTGCCAGCTCAGCACCGGGACAGGGGGAATCACCCCTCCACTTT
>few|TRBV7-2|TRBD1|TRBJ1-2
CASSLRRDRLRYTF
TGTGCCAGCAGCTTACGCCGGGACAGACTTCGCTACACCTTC
>.|TRBV5-6|.|TRBJ2-3
CASSRGGSQSTDTQYF
TGTGCCAGCAGCCGTGGGGGGTCCCAAAGCACAGATACGCAGTATTTT
>.|TRBV10-3|TRBD1|TRBJ1-3
CAISGGQISGNTIYF
TGTGCCATCAGCGGGGGACAGATCTCTGGAAACACCATATATTTT
>.|TRBV29-1|.|TRBJ1-2
CSAQVANYGYTF
TGCAGCGCCCAGGTGGCTAACTATGGCTACACCTTC
>.|TRBV24-1|.|TRBJ2-2
CATSASEGVAGTGELFF
TGTGCCACCAGTGCTTCTGAAGGGGTCGCGGGGACCGGGGAGCTGTTTTTT
>.|TRBV21-1|.|TRBJ1-1
CASSKGRGWSTEAFF
TGTGCCAGCAGCAAAGGGCGGGGTTGGAGCACTGAAGCTTTCTTT
>.|TRBV20-1|.|TRBJ2-3
CSASRSAGGGLRTDTQYF
TGCAGTGCTAGTCGGTCAGCGGGCGGGGGCTTACGCACAGATACGCAGTATTTT
>.|TRBV11-2|TRBD1|TRBJ1-2
CASSRDRVTNYGYTF
TGTGCCAGCAGCCGAGACAGGGTGACCAACTATGGCTACACCTTC
>.|TRBV5-1|.|TRBJ2-2
CASSFVGLSGELFF
TGCGCCAGCAGCTTCGTCGGACTGTCCGGGGAGCTGTTTTTT
>few|TRBV7-9|.|TRBJ1-3
CASSLASVSGNTIYF
TGTGCCAGCAGCTTAGCGTCAGTCTCTGGAAACACCATATATTTT
>.|TRBV9|TRBD1|TRBJ2-1
CASTPTGASYNEQFF
TGTGCCAGCACCCCGACAGGGGCATCCTACAATGAGCAGTTCTTC
>once|TRBV7-3|.|TRBJ1-1
CASSLTQDSTEAFF
TGTGCCAGCAGCTTAACCCAGGATAGTACTGAAGCTTTCTTT
>.|TRBV6-5|.|TRBJ1-5
CASSYQGDQPQHF
TGTGCCAGCAGTTACCAAGGAGATCAGCCCCAGCATTTT
>.|TRBV19|TRBD2|TRBJ2-4
CASGTGLADRNIQYF
TGTGCCAGTGGGACGGGGCTAGCGGATCGGAACATTCAGTACTTC
>.|TRBV24-1|.|TRBJ2-1
CATSDPGGQFF
TGTGCCACCAGTGACCCTGGAGGGCAGTTCTTC
>.|TRBV3-1/TRBV3-2|.|TRBJ1-1
CASSQGASTEAFF
TGTGCCAGCAGCCAAGGAGCGAGCACTGAAGCTTTCTTT
>few|TRBV5-1|TRBD1|TRBJ2-2
CASSWSTTGPTGELFF
TGCGCCAGCAGCTGGTCTACGACAGGGCCGACCGGGGAGCTGTTTTTT
>few|TRBV19|TRBD1|TRBJ1-2
CASSSQSGQGSNYGYTF
TGTGCCAGTAGCTCCCAGTCGGGACAGGGGTCGAACTATGGCTACACCTTC
>.|TRBV29-1|.|TRBJ2-3
CSVIVSFSDTQYF
TGCAGCGTGATAGTTAGTTTTTCAGATACGCAGTATTTT
>.|TRBV19|TRBD2|TRBJ2-1
CASSLGLAGGEQFF
TGTGCCAGTAGCCTGGGACTAGCGGGGGGTGAGCAGTTCTTC
>.|TRBV29-1|TRBD1|TRBJ2-7
CSVEKGQGAYEQYF
TGCAGCGTTGAAAAGGGACAGGGTGCCTACGAGCAGTACTTC
>.|TRBV6-5|.|TRBJ2-2
CASKLGRPNTGELFF
TGTGCCAGCAAACTAGGGCGACCGAACACCGGGGAGCTGTTTTTT
>.|TRBV29-1|.|TRBJ2-3
CSVEGGRASDTQYF
TGCAGCGTTGAAGGAGGCAGGGCGTCAGATACGCAGTATTTT
>once|TRBV11-2|.|TRBJ2-7
CASSLKGGLSSYEQYF
TGTGCCAGCAGCTTAAAAGGCGGACTGAGCTCCTACGAGCAGTACTTC